The 9 T cell receptor beta chains below were found in one sample sequenced in a study of metastatic and nonmetastatic thyroid tumors. TCRdb called clones again from the PCR reads with MiXCR. Among about 92,000 clones listed, about 15% were seen once. Among the patients, none had received any treatment before thyroid surgery. Material for sequencing was blood. The receptor source for this set is a female donor with papillary thyroid cancer or a benign thyroid nodule (not recorded which). Some clones in this sample may be carry-over from other donors' samples.

This clone was recorded many times. The J gene is TRBJ2-1, the V gene TRBV3-1, with 7 nucleotides matching TRBD1. Germline CDR1 reads LGHDT; CDR2 reads YNNKEL (reference sequence). V was clipped by 3 bases and J by 1 base; unmatched bases: 9. The CDR3 is 17 residues long. As DNA, the CDR3 is TGTGCCAGCAGCCAGAATCCCGGGACAGAGTCCTACAATGAGCAGTTCTTC. Protein product: CASSQNPGTESYNEQFF.

A word on this clone: A much larger clone lies a single base off, so this may be a read error. This chain uses TRBV20-1 with TRBJ2-1; D ambiguous. This CDR3 has 12 residues. The germline V and J ends were trimmed by 3 bases and 6 bases, with 9 bases remaining between them. CDR1 and CDR2 from the germline V gene are DFQATT and SNEGSKA (reference sequence). This CDR3 reads CSASLSANEQFF. The CDR3 nucleotides read TGCAGTGCTAGTCTAAGCGCCAATGAGCAGTTCTTC.

In its sample, this clone was seen many times. The chain recombines TRBV6-2 or TRBV6-3 with TRBJ1-1, with 11 nucleotides matching TRBD1. The length of the CDR3 is 20 residues. The germline V gene encodes CDR1 MNHEY and CDR2 SVGEGT. J lost 3 bases, V lost 0 bases, and 15 bases had no gene match. The CDR3: CASSYSRGGTGGRWDTEAFF. CDR3 nucleotides: TGTGCCAGCAGTTACTCGAGAGGCGGGACAGGGGGACGCTGGGACACTGAAGCTTTCTTT.

At least ten counts were recorded for this clone. The same CDR3 arises from other DNA sequences in this sample as well. J is TRBJ1-1 and V is TRBV29-1; possible D gene TRBD1, 5 bases. The CDR3 extends over 13 amino acids. CDR1 and CDR2 (germline): SQVTM, ANQGSEA. V lost 7 bases to trimming and J lost 3 bases, with 15 bases between them. CDR3 sequence: CSGQGGEDTEAFF. The CDR3 nucleotides read TGCAGCGGGCAGGGTGGGGAGGACACTGAAGCTTTCTTT.

Concerning this clone itself: A read error is possible here, since a much larger clone lies one base away. The sample contains more than one DNA sequence encoding this CDR3. The chain combines TRBV13 with TRBJ1-1; D possibly corresponds to TRBD1 (5 bases). The CDR3 totals 15 residues. With 0 bases removed from V and 5 bases from J, the gap between germline ends came to 13 bases. Germline-derived CDR1 and CDR2 are PRHDT and FYEKMQ (reference sequence). This CDR3 is CASSLGSGRGTEAFF. The CDR3 nucleotides read TGTGCCAGCAGCTTAGGGTCAGGGCGGGGAACTGAAGCTTTCTTT.

This clone was counted a few times. With a much larger clone just one base away, this may be a read error. This chain links TRBV10-3 with TRBJ1-6; D gene unclear. Between the trimmed V and J ends, which lost 8 bases and 10 bases, there was a span of 18 bases. This CDR3 region has 14 residues. The germline CDR1 and CDR2 sequences are ENHRY and SYGVKD. The CDR3 region has the DNA TGTGCCATCCTCCGGGGTGGGTTAGGGTCACCCCTCCACTTT. This codes for CAILRGGLGSPLHF.

The chain links TRBV7-8 to TRBJ2-7; 7 bases fit TRBD1. CDR3 size: 15 residues. Trimming at V came to 5 bases and at J to 6 bases, leaving 13 bases not matched to a gene. CDR1 is SGHVS, CDR2 FQNEAQ, per germline. The CDR3: CASSTSWTGGLEQYF. The CDR3 DNA follows: TGTGCCAGCAGCACCTCCTGGACAGGAGGTCTCGAGCAGTACTTC.

This clone was counted between two and nine times. The V call is TRBV12-3 or TRBV12-4, the J call TRBJ2-2; 9 bases align to TRBD1. The CDR3 is 14 residues long. The V gene end was trimmed by 5 bases and the J gene end by 7 bases; junction bases not matched to a gene: 5. The CDR3 sequence: CASSAGQGGGELFF. CDR3 nucleotides: TGTGCCAGCAGTGCGGGACAGGGCGGCGGGGAGCTGTTTTTT.

As to this clone: It may be a read error: a sequence one base away is much more abundant. The chain joins TRBV10-2 to TRBJ1-5; tentative D call: TRBD1 (5 bases). Germline V gene lookup returns CDR1 WSHSY and CDR2 SAAADI. CDR3 length: 13 amino acids. V was trimmed by 7 bases and J by 11 bases, leaving 18 bases between them. The CDR3: CASILDGGESQHF. The CDR3 region has the DNA TGCGCCAGCATATTGGACGGGGGAGAGTCCCAGCATTTT.